The next 20 T cell receptor beta chains were all read from a single sample in a study of Ad26.COV2.S vaccination and SARS-CoV-2 variants (dated by TCRdb to about 2021). The method behind the library was the immunoSEQ multiplex PCR assay. TCRdb holds this immuneACCESS table with in-frame rearrangements only. Some clones are missing; in checked studies, unresolved V genes explain under half, and the rest has no known cause. Within this sample are 200,000 to 250,000 clones, with more than 75% of them counted one time only. Around 10% of the sample lies in the top ten. The treatment or condition label, read with the paper, signifies: approximately 18 received Ad26.COV2.S at low or high dose, single or two shots; about 5 received placebo; per-sample allocation not given. For vaccine and placebo recipients, repertoires were sequenced using samples collected on day 63 after the first injection. Sample: peripheral blood, taken in a trial of Ad26.COV2.S vaccine versus placebo. Every receptor here comes from a person between 18 and 59 years old who received the Ad26.COV2.S COVID-19 vaccine or a placebo.

This chain connects TRBV5-3 to TRBJ2-5, with D perhaps matching TRBD2 (6 bases). TRBV5-3 is noted as an ORF with a role that remains uncertain. CDR3 length: 16 amino acids. V was clipped by 3 bases and J by 5 bases, with 20 bases between them. The CDR3 region is CARSSGRKSVQETQYF. The CDR3 DNA reads as TGTGCCAGAAGCTCAGGGAGGAAAAGCGTCCAGGAGACCCAGTACTTC.

A word on this clone: Other nucleotide sequences in the sample specify the same CDR3. This chain joins TRBV7-2 and TRBJ2-7; 9 nucleotides match TRBD2. Germline-derived CDR1 and CDR2 are SGHTA and FQGNSA. There are 15 residues in the CDR3. The J segment lost 4 bases and the V segment lost 1 base, leaving 5 bases of the junction unmatched. The CDR3 bases are TGTGCCAGCAGCTTAGAGGCGGGGGGGATATACGAGCAGTACTTC. This sequence encodes CASSLEAGGIYEQYF.

The chain employs TRBV6-5 and TRBJ1-3, with 9 bases aligning to TRBD1. This CDR3 has 15 residues. Germline assignment: CDR1 MNHEY and CDR2 SVGAGI. V gave up 8 bases and J gave up 2 bases; unmatched junction bases: 7. This CDR3 reads CASYTGTGTGNTIYF. The CDR3 nucleotides read TGTGCCAGCTACACCGGGACAGGGACTGGAAACACCATATATTTT.

This clone has only one observation. The chain has TRBV5-5 and TRBJ2-7; tentatively, D is TRBD2 (8 bases). V was clipped by 6 bases and J by 1 base, with 20 bases between them. Germline CDR1 reads SGHKS; CDR2 reads YYEKEE (reference sequence). The CDR3 is 16 amino acids. The CDR3 DNA sequence: TGTGCCAGCACCCAACGGGAGGGGGCGTTTTCCTACGAGCAGTACTTC. Translated, it gives CASTQREGAFSYEQYF.

The rearrangement joins TRBV6-2 or TRBV6-3 to TRBJ2-5, with D possibly called TRBD1 or TRBD2 (5 bases each). The CDR3 has 18 residues. In germline, CDR1 is MNHEY, CDR2 SVGEGT. V was clipped by 2 bases and J by 1 base, with 20 bases between them. CDR3 nucleotides: TGTGCCAGCAGTTACCCTTCAAGAGGGGACGAATTCCAAGAGACCCAGTACTTC. Its translation is CASSYPSRGDEFQETQYF.

The chain is built from TRBV13 and TRBJ2-5, with 7 positions matching TRBD1. The J segment lost 3 bases and the V segment lost 5 bases, leaving 6 bases of the junction unmatched. Germline V lookup: CDR1 PRHDT, CDR2 FYEKMQ (reference sequence). This CDR3 has 14 residues. The CDR3 bases are TGTGCCAGCAGCCAAGGACAGGTTAAAGAGACCCAGTACTTC. It yields the protein CASSQGQVKETQYF.

This chain uses TRBV20-1 with TRBJ2-5; perhaps TRBD1 as D (6 bases). The germline V and J ends were trimmed by 3 bases and 5 bases, with 7 bases remaining between them. CDR1 is DFQATT, CDR2 SNEGSKA, per germline (reference sequence). This CDR3 has 11 amino acids. CDR3 in amino acids: CSASQGETQYF. CDR3 in DNA: TGCAGTGCTAGTCAGGGGGAGACCCAGTACTTC.

The chain joins TRBV7-9 to TRBJ2-3, with 11 bases identical to TRBD2. This CDR3 contains 15 residues. V lost 4 bases, J lost 3 bases, and 3 bases stayed unmatched. Germline V gene lookup returns CDR1 SEHNR and CDR2 FQNEAQ (reference sequence). CDR3 in amino acids: CASSSLAGGTDTQYF. The DNA for the CDR3 is TGTGCCAGCAGCTCTCTAGCGGGAGGAACAGATACGCAGTATTTT.

The CDR3 here is CASSLVLRSGTQYF. CDR3 DNA sequence: TGTGCCAGCAGCTTAGTGCTTCGGAGTGGGACCCAGTACTTC. The gene calls are TRBV7-8 and TRBJ2-5; D is ambiguous. Germline lookup yields CDR1 SGHVS and CDR2 FQNEAQ. The CDR3 length is 14 residues. V was shortened by 1 base and J by 7 bases, with 13 bases between the two germline ends. The full variable domain, rest sourced from reference TRBV7-8 and TRBJ2-5, is GAGVSQSPRYKVAKRGQDVALRCDPISGHVSLFWYQQALGQGPEFLTYFQNEAQLDKSGLPSDRFFAERPEGSVSTLKIQRTQQEDSAVYLCASSLVLRSGTQYFGPGTRLLVL.

For this clone: The identical CDR3 is also encoded by other nucleotide sequences in the sample. The chain uses TRBV30 and TRBJ1-1, with TRBD1 identical over 7 bases. V lost 5 bases, J lost 5 bases, and 5 bases stayed unmatched. Germline V gene lookup returns CDR1 GTSNPN and CDR2 SVGIG (reference sequence). The CDR3 runs 12 residues. The DNA of the CDR3 is TGTGCCTGGGGGACAGCCAGGACTGAAGCTTTCTTT. This gives the protein CAWGTARTEAFF. The full variable domain, rest sourced from reference TRBV30 and TRBJ1-1, is SQTIHQWPATLVQPVGSPLSLECTVEGTSNPNLYWYRQAAGRGLQLLFYSVGIGQISSEVPQNLSASRPQDRQFILSSKKLLLSDSGFYLCAWGTARTEAFFGQGTRLTVV.

This chain uses TRBV18 with TRBJ1-1; D ambiguous. Germline loops: CDR1 KGHSH, CDR2 LQKENI. Trimming took off 1 base at V and 4 bases at J, with 10 bases between the two ends. CDR3 length: 14 residues. CDR3 loop: CASSPQDLVTEAFF. The CDR3 DNA follows: TGTGCCAGCTCACCACAGGATTTAGTCACTGAAGCTTTCTTT.

As for this clone: At one end the junction does not follow the germline gene, possibly because of a read error. The V gene is TRBV7-7, the J gene TRBJ2-1, with TRBD2 as a possible D gene (6 bases). Germline V gene sequence: CDR1 SSHAT, CDR2 FNYEAQ (reference sequence). The CDR3 has 15 amino acids. CDR3 loop: CASSLGSGSYNEQFF. For the CDR3, the DNA is TGTGCTAGCAGCTTAGGTAGCGGTTCCTACAATGAGCAGTTCTTC.

The chain couples TRBV29-1 to TRBJ2-3, with D possibly being TRBD1 (5 bases). This CDR3 region has 12 residues. In germline, CDR1 is SQVTM, CDR2 ANQGSEA. The ends were cut back, 8 bases at V and 1 base at J, with 10 bases in the middle. The CDR3 nucleotides read TGCAGCTCCAAAGGGGGCACAGATACGCAGTATTTT. Amino acids: CSSKGGTDTQYF.

V is TRBV24-1 and J is TRBJ1-2; a possible D gene is TRBD1 (6 bases). Per germline, CDR1 KGHDR and CDR2 SFDVKD. The V gene lost 4 bases and the J gene lost 3 bases, with 11 bases spanning the gap. The CDR3 spans 14 residues. The chain's CDR3 is CATSEPDSYYGYTF. The CDR3, as DNA: TGTGCCACCAGTGAACCGGACAGCTACTATGGCTACACCTTC.

The chain is built from TRBV9 and TRBJ2-5; D may correspond to TRBD1 or TRBD2 (5 bases each). The CDR3 sequence is 16 residues long. Per germline, CDR1 SGDLS and CDR2 YYNGEE. V gave up 0 bases and J gave up 1 base, with 13 bases separating them. CDR3 amino acids: CASSVAAGAFQETQYF. The CDR3 DNA follows: TGTGCCAGCAGCGTAGCCGCCGGGGCCTTCCAAGAGACCCAGTACTTC.

J is TRBJ2-7 and V is TRBV6-2 or TRBV6-3; the D call may be TRBD1 or TRBD2 (6 bases each). The germline V gene encodes CDR1 MNHEY and CDR2 SVGEGT. The ends were cut back, 0 bases at V and 2 bases at J, with 20 bases in the middle. The CDR3 is 18 residues long. CDR3 protein: CASSYSMAGGPNTYEQYF. The CDR3 nucleotides are TGTGCCAGCAGTTACTCGATGGCCGGGGGCCCTAATACCTACGAGCAGTACTTC.

This chain joins TRBV2 and TRBJ2-5; 8 bases are a match to TRBD2. Germline CDR1 and CDR2: SNHLY and FYNNEI. Trimming at V came to 6 bases and at J to 0 bases, leaving 12 bases not matched to a gene. There are 17 residues in the CDR3. CDR3 residues: CASSPRPGRANQETQYF. The DNA for the CDR3 is TGTGCCAGCAGCCCGAGGCCCGGGAGGGCGAACCAAGAGACCCAGTACTTC.

The gene calls are TRBV4-3 and TRBJ2-7; TRBD1 aligns across 8 bases. After removal of 3 bases from V and 0 bases from J, the junction contained 7 bases not matched to a gene. CDR1 is LGHNA and CDR2 is YSLEER in the germline V gene. The CDR3 extends over 16 amino acids. The CDR3 DNA reads as TGCGCCAGCAGCCAGGGCCGGGACAGGAGCTCCTACGAGCAGTACTTC. Translating gives CASSQGRDRSSYEQYF.

The V call is TRBV29-1, the J call TRBJ2-7; D is possibly TRBD1 or TRBD2 (6 bases each). Per the germline V gene, CDR1 is SQVTM and CDR2 is ANQGSEA. The CDR3 has 15 amino acids. Trimming took off 1 base at V and 4 bases at J, with 17 bases between the two ends. Here the CDR3 DNA reads TGCAGCGTTGAAGGGGGGGCAGGGGACCCTTACGAGCAGTACTTC. This sequence encodes CSVEGGAGDPYEQYF.

The chain links TRBV28 to TRBJ2-3, with TRBD2 matching over 8 bases. This CDR3 spans 17 amino acids. CDR1 is MDHEN, CDR2 SYDVKM, per germline. Trimming cost V 8 bases and J 3 bases; bases outside gene matches: 16. The CDR3 protein is CASGPQAGGGGTDTQYF. The CDR3 bases are TGTGCCAGCGGCCCTCAGGCGGGAGGAGGGGGGACAGATACGCAGTATTTT. Full variable domain (remainder filled in from reference TRBV28 and TRBJ2-3): DVKVTQSSRYLVKRTGEKVFLECVQDMDHENMFWYRQDPGLGLRLIYFSYDVKMKEKGDIPEGYSVSREKKERFSLILESASTNQTSMYLCASGPQAGGGGTDTQYFGPGTRLTVL.